These 16 T cell receptor beta chains originate from one sample sequenced in a study of blood T cells in healthy people across ages. With a J-beta primer mix and a sample-barcoded 5' primer, a second PCR ran roughly 6 to 11 cycles. TCRdb used MiXCR to reprocess the 5' RACE reads, holding one entry per CDR3 protein. This sample has about 1 million distinct CDR3 sequences, with 40% to 45% found just once. Sequenced input: blood. All receptors derive from a woman aged 55-69 years in good health.

This clonotype was seen a few times. The V gene is TRBV27, the J gene TRBJ2-7; D is possibly TRBD2 (6 bases). The V and J ends lost 5 bases and 4 bases respectively, with 18 bases between them. CDR1 is MNHEY, CDR2 SMNVEV, per germline (reference sequence). The CDR3 loop spans 15 amino acids. The CDR3 DNA is TGTGCCAGCAGTCCGCTCACCGGGGAGGATTACGAGCAGTACTTC. This gives the protein CASSPLTGEDYEQYF.

In DNA, the CDR3 is TGTGCCAGCAGCATTGGACTAGCGGGATGCACAGATACGCAGTATTTT. It translates to CASSIGLAGCTDTQYF. This chain uses TRBV6-5 with TRBJ2-3, with 12 positions matching TRBD2. The germline CDR1 and CDR2 sequences are MNHEY and SVGAGI. V was clipped by 6 bases and J by 1 base; unmatched bases: 5. This CDR3 is built from 16 residues.

This clonotype was observed once. The rearrangement links TRBV20-1 to TRBJ2-7; D is uncertain. CDR1 DFQATT and CDR2 SNEGSKA come from the germline V gene (reference sequence). CDR3 length equals 12 residues. Trimming cost V 5 bases and J 6 bases, with 14 bases left between them. This CDR3 reads CSAAPHLGEQYF. CDR3 DNA: TGCAGTGCTGCTCCCCACCTTGGCGAGCAGTACTTC.

Note on this clonotype: The junction and the germline gene differ at one end; a read error may be behind it. V is TRBV20-1 and J is TRBJ2-5, with D perhaps matching TRBD2 (5 bases). Germline CDR1 reads DFQATT; CDR2 reads SNEGSKA (reference sequence). The CDR3 extends over 14 amino acids. CDR3 bases: TGCAGTACTAGAGACGTAAGGACGAGAGAGACCCGGTACTTC. It translates to CSTRDVRTRETRYF.

This clonotype was counted only a few times. The chain combines TRBV5-6 with TRBJ2-3; D is perhaps TRBD2 (6 bases). The length of the CDR3 is 18 residues. Germline-derived CDR1 and CDR2 are SGHDT and YYEEEE. Trimming removed 4 bases at V and 0 bases at J, with 21 bases between. As DNA, the CDR3 is TGTGCCAGCAGCGAAGAGTTGGACTACCAGTCTAGCACAGATACGCAGTATTTT. Its protein product is CASSEELDYQSSTDTQYF.

The genes are TRBV2 and TRBJ2-7; 7 bases map to TRBD1. This CDR3 contains 12 residues. With V trimmed by 11 bases and J by 0 bases, 4 bases remained unmatched. Germline V gene lookup returns CDR1 SNHLY and CDR2 FYNNEI. The CDR3 nucleotides are TGTGCCGATCGGGACAGCTCCTACGAGCAGTACTTC. Its translation: CADRDSSYEQYF.

This chain links TRBV5-1 with TRBJ2-1, with D unclear. The J call may be in error: the DNA end matches TRBJ2-7 better. This CDR3 has 16 amino acids. Germline V gene data show CDR1 as SGHRS and CDR2 as YFSETQ. DNA of the CDR3: TGCGCCAGCAGCCCTGTACTCGCGAGCTCCTACAATGAGCAGTACTTC. Its translation: CASSPVLASSYNEQYF.

The rearrangement joins TRBV2 to TRBJ1-6; 7 nucleotides align to TRBD1. Germline CDR1 and CDR2: SNHLY and FYNNEI. CDR3 length equals 17 residues. Trimming took 4 bases from V and 8 from J; bases not matched to a gene: 14. DNA of the CDR3: TGTGCCAGCAGTGTTGACAGGGACCACGGCAAGGATTCACCCCTCCACTTT. It yields the protein CASSVDRDHGKDSPLHF.

Notes on this clonotype: One end of the junction is discordant with germline, which a read error may explain. The CDR3 DNA reads as TGCGCCAGCAGCTTCCCACATAGCGGGAGGGTAGCCAAAAACATTCAGTACTTC. As protein: CASSFPHSGRVAKNIQYF. The chain employs TRBV11-2 and TRBJ2-4; TRBD2 matches 11 bases. The V gene's germline CDR1 is SGHAT and CDR2 FQNNGV. The CDR3 runs to 18 residues.

This clonotype was found a few times. This chain connects TRBV20-1 to TRBJ1-6; D ambiguous. The CDR3 sequence is 16 residues long. The germline V and J ends were trimmed by 1 base and 3 bases, with 13 bases remaining between them. CDR1 DFQATT and CDR2 SNEGSKA come from the germline V gene (reference sequence). The CDR3 DNA sequence: TGCAGTGCTAGAGCCCCTGGGAGCCGCTATAATTCACCCCTCCACTTT. Its protein is CSARAPGSRYNSPLHF.

In this sample, this clonotype turned up a few times. This chain joins TRBV28 and TRBJ1-6; D gene ambiguous. This CDR3 is 16 amino acids long. Trimming cost V 2 bases and J 8 bases, with 16 bases left between them. The germline CDR1 and CDR2 sequences are MDHEN and SYDVKM. In DNA, the CDR3 is TGTGCCAGCAGTTTAAGGCTCGGGCAGCTTGATTCACCCCTCCACTTT. Its translation: CASSLRLGQLDSPLHF.

The chain uses TRBV20-1 and TRBJ2-1; weak D call: TRBD2 (6 bases). The CDR3 covers 14 residues. V was trimmed by 3 bases and J by 8 bases, leaving 17 bases between them. Germline values: CDR1 DFQATT, CDR2 SNEGSKA (reference sequence). The CDR3 DNA follows: TGCAGTGCTAGTGAGGCTAGCGTCAGGGATGAGCAGTTCTTC. This sequence encodes CSASEASVRDEQFF.

This rearrangement joins TRBV28 to TRBJ2-1, with TRBD2 matching 7 bases. Germline V CDR1 and CDR2: MDHEN, SYDVKM. V shed 5 bases and J 0 bases; nucleotides not matched to a gene: 4. This CDR3 has 15 residues. The CDR3 here is CASSEQRGSYNEQFF. Written as DNA, the CDR3 is TGTGCCAGCAGTGAACAGCGGGGCTCCTACAATGAGCAGTTCTTC. The whole variable domain, remainder taken from reference TRBV28 and TRBJ2-1, is DVKVTQSSRYLVKRTGEKVFLECVQDMDHENMFWYRQDPGLGLRLIYFSYDVKMKEKGDIPEGYSVSREKKERFSLILESASTNQTSMYLCASSEQRGSYNEQFFGPGTRLTVL.

The gene calls are TRBV5-4 and TRBJ2-4; TRBD2 is a possible D gene (7 bases). The J call may be mistaken, given a closer DNA end match to TRBJ2-7. The CDR3 covers 16 residues. From germline, CDR1 is SGHNT and CDR2 YYREEE (reference sequence). The DNA of the CDR3 is TGTGCCAGCACCATGGGAGGGGGAGGGATCCCCTACGAGCAGTACTTC. It translates to CASTMGGGGIPYEQYF.

This clonotype was seen more than once but under ten times. The V gene is TRBV7-2, the J gene TRBJ2-7; 7 bases map to TRBD2. V dropped 1 base and J dropped 3; count of bases not matched to a gene: 12. This CDR3 is 17 amino acids long. Germline-derived CDR1 and CDR2 are SGHTA and FQGNSA. The CDR3 DNA follows: TGTGCCAGCAGCTTAGTAGTTTTCGCGGGAGCAGACTACGAGCAGTACTTC. This translates into CASSLVVFAGADYEQYF.

Only a few counts were recorded for this clonotype. The gene calls are TRBV7-9 and TRBJ1-2; TRBD1 matches at 11 bases. This CDR3 is 16 amino acids long. Germline values: CDR1 SEHNR, CDR2 FQNEAQ (reference sequence). The V and J ends lost 5 bases and 2 bases, in that order; junction bases with no gene match: 7. The CDR3 DNA is TGTGCCAGCAGCGTTCCCCGGACAGGGGGCAACTATGGCTACACCTTC. Encoded protein: CASSVPRTGGNYGYTF.